The next 13 T cell receptor beta chains were all read from a single sample in a study of blood T cell repertoires in COVID-19. Using immunoSEQ multiplex PCR, the repertoire was profiled, and TCRdb retains in-frame clones only, with some absent. Of around 500,000 clones listed, 70% to 90% are singletons. Sequencing used PBMCs or T cells enriched from blood (not recorded which). The receptors shown here come from a woman aged 40 to 50 who had recovered from COVID-19.

This clone turned up a few times. V usage is TRBV27 and J usage is TRBJ2-7; 9 nucleotides agree with TRBD2. V dropped 3 bases and J dropped 7; count of bases not matched to a gene: 7. CDR1 and CDR2 from the germline V gene are MNHEY and SMNVEV (reference sequence). The CDR3 is made up of 14 amino acids. CDR3 amino acids: CASSLREGPREQYF. In DNA form, the CDR3 reads TGTGCCAGCAGTTTGCGGGAGGGCCCCAGGGAGCAGTACTTC.

To note about this clone: One junction end disagrees with the germline gene, perhaps due to a read error. Other nucleotide sequences from this sample produce the same CDR3. This chain connects TRBV19 to TRBJ1-4; D is possibly TRBD1 (6 bases). Germline V CDR1 and CDR2: LNHDA, SQIVND (reference sequence). This CDR3 contains 15 residues. CDR3 loop: CASSITGTTNEKLFF. The CDR3 region has the DNA TGTGCCAGTAGTATAACCGGGACAACAAATGAAAAACTGTTTTTT.

The chain has TRBV6-2 or TRBV6-3 and TRBJ2-5; TRBD1 agrees at 7 bases. The CDR3 loop spans 17 amino acids. The V gene's germline CDR1 is MNHEY and CDR2 SVGEGT. V lost 6 bases to trimming and J lost 2 bases; unmatched junction nucleotides: 15. In nucleotides, the CDR3 is TGTGCCAGCAGCGCAAGAATTACACGGACAGGACAAGAGACCCAGTACTTC. Translation: CASSARITRTGQETQYF.

CDR3 amino acids: CASSYASSGRGTGELFF. CDR3 DNA: TGTGCCAGCAGTTACGCTTCTAGCGGGAGGGGGACCGGGGAGCTGTTTTTT. V usage is TRBV6-2 or TRBV6-3 and J usage is TRBJ2-2; 12 nucleotides align to TRBD2. This CDR3 spans 17 amino acids. The V segment lost 2 bases and the J segment 5 bases; nucleotides outside the gene matches: 6. The germline V gene encodes CDR1 MNHEY and CDR2 SVGEGT.

The sample holds one count of this clone. The chain employs TRBV27 and TRBJ1-1, with D maybe TRBD1 (5 bases). The V gene lost 5 bases and the J gene lost 1 base, with 23 bases spanning the gap. The CDR3 has 18 amino acids. Per the germline V gene, CDR1 is MNHEY and CDR2 is SMNVEV (reference sequence). CDR3 bases: TGTGCCAGCAGTCCCCTCTTGGCGGGGACCAAACAGAACACTGAAGCTTTCTTT. Translation gives CASSPLLAGTKQNTEAFF.

The gene calls are TRBV4-3 and TRBJ2-7; TRBD2 aligns across 9 bases. CDR1 and CDR2 from the germline V gene are LGHNA and YSLEER. With V trimmed by 1 base and J by 1 base, 5 bases remained unmatched. The length of the CDR3 is 16 residues. The CDR3 region has the DNA TGCGCCAGCAGCCAAGTTAGCGGGAGTAGGTCCTACGAGCAGTACTTC. Protein: CASSQVSGSRSYEQYF.

V and J are TRBV7-2 and TRBJ1-4, with D perhaps matching TRBD1 (5 bases). The CDR3 has 15 amino acids. Trimming took 6 bases from V and 4 from J, leaving 15 bases between them. The germline V gene has CDR1 SGHTA and CDR2 FQGNSA. As DNA, the CDR3 is TGTGCCAGCAGACGTGCGGGGGACTATAATGAAAAACTGTTTTTT. This encodes CASRRAGDYNEKLFF.

The chain links TRBV19 to TRBJ1-1, with TRBD1 matching over 9 bases. Germline-derived CDR1 and CDR2 are LNHDA and SQIVND (reference sequence). The CDR3 extends over 16 amino acids. With V trimmed by 6 bases and J by 1 base, 9 bases remained unmatched. In DNA form, the CDR3 reads TGTGCCAGTAGCGGACAGGGGTTCGGTTCGAACACTGAAGCTTTCTTT. Encoded protein: CASSGQGFGSNTEAFF. The full variable domain, rest sourced from reference TRBV19 and TRBJ1-1, is DGGITQSPKYLFRKEGQNVTLSCEQNLNHDAMYWYRQDPGQGLRLIYYSQIVNDFQKGDIAEGYSVSREKKESFPLTVTSAQKNPTAFYLCASSGQGFGSNTEAFFGQGTRLTVV.

This chain joins TRBV9 and TRBJ2-4; 9 positions match TRBD1. CDR1 is SGDLS, CDR2 YYNGEE, per germline. After removal of 0 bases from V and 1 base from J, the junction contained 11 bases not matched to a gene. There are 19 residues in the CDR3. The CDR3 spells CASSVGLGQGRGAKNIQYF. The CDR3 coding sequence is TGTGCCAGCAGCGTAGGTTTAGGACAGGGGCGTGGGGCCAAAAACATTCAGTACTTC.

This chain uses TRBV7-9 with TRBJ1-1; D ambiguous. Germline assignment: CDR1 SEHNR and CDR2 FQNEAQ (reference sequence). CDR3 length equals 14 residues. V lost 3 bases to trimming and J lost 5 bases, with 13 bases between them. The CDR3 DNA follows: TGTGCCAGCAGCTTTTCGCCGGCTAGAACTGAAGCTTTCTTT. Translated, it gives CASSFSPARTEAFF.

This clone was seen a single time. The CDR3 DNA follows: TGTGCCAGCAGCACCGGGACAGGGCTCTACGAGCAGTACTTC. This encodes CASSTGTGLYEQYF. J is TRBJ2-7 and V is TRBV7-2, with 9 bases aligning to TRBD1. J was trimmed by 3 bases and V by 5 bases; bases with no gene match: 5. Germline CDR1 is SGHTA and CDR2 is FQGNSA. The CDR3 spans 14 residues.

The table lists this clone with a few counts. The V gene is TRBV4-1, the J gene TRBJ2-7, with TRBD2 matching over 7 bases. J was trimmed by 3 bases and V by 3 bases; bases with no gene match: 11. The CDR3 is 16 residues long. CDR1 is MGHRA and CDR2 is YSYEKL in the germline V gene. CDR3 residues: CASSQSGGAGIYEQYF. DNA of the CDR3: TGCGCCAGCAGCCAGTCGGGCGGAGCGGGGATCTACGAGCAGTACTTC.

CDR3 loop: CASSLSDRAAEAFF. The CDR3 DNA reads as TGTGCCAGCAGCTTATCCGACAGGGCGGCTGAAGCTTTCTTT. This chain links TRBV7-9 with TRBJ1-1; 7 nucleotides line up with TRBD1. The CDR3 spans 14 residues. Germline values: CDR1 SEHNR, CDR2 FQNEAQ (reference sequence). Trimming cost V 2 bases and J 6 bases; bases outside gene matches: 6.